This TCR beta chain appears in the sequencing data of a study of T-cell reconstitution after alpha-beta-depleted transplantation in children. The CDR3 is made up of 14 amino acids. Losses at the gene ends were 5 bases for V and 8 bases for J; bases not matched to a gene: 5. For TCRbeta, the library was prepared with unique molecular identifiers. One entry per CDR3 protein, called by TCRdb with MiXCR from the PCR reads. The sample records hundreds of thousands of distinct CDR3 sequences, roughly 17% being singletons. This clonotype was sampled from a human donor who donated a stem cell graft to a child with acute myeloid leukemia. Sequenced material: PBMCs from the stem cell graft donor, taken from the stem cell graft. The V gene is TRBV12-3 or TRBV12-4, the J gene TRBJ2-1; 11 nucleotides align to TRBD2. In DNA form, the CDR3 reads TGTGCCAGCAGTAATAGCGGGGGGGCGTATGAGCAGTTCTTC. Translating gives CASSNSGGAYEQFF.